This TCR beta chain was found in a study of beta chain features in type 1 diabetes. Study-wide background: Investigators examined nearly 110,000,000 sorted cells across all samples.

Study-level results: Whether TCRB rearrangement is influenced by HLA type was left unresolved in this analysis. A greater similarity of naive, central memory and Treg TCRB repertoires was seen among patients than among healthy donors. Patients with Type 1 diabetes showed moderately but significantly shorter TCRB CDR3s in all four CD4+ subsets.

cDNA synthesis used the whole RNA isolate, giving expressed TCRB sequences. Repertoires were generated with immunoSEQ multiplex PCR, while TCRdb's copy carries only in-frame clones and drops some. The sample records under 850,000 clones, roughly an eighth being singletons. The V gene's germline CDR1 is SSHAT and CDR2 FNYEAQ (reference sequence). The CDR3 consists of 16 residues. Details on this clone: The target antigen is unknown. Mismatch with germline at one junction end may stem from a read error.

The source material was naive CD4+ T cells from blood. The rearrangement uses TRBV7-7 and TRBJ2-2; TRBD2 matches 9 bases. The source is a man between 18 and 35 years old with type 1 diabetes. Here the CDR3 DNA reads TGTGCTAGCAGCTTACGAGCGGGGGGTTCCACCGGGGAGCTGTTTTTT. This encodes CASSLRAGGSTGELFF.